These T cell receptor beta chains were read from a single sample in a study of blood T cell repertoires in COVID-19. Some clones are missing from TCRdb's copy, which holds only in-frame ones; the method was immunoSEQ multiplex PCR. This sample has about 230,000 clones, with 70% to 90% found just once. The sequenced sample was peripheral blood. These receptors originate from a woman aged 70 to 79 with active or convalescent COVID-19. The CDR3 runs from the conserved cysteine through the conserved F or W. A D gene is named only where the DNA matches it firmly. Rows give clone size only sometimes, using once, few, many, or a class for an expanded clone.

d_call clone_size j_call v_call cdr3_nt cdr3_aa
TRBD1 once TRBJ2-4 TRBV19 TGTGCCAGTAGTAAAAGACAGGGTATAGCCAAAAACATTCAGTACTTC CASSKRQGIAKNIQYF
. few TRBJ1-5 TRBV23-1 TGCGCCACCCTCCGGGACACCGGCTATAGCAATCAGCCCCAGCATTTT CATLRDTGYSNQPQHF
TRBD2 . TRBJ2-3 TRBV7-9 TGTGCCAGCAGCCTCGGGACTAGCGGGGCTAGCACAGATACGCAGTATTTT CASSLGTSGASTDTQYF
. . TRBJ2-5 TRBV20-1 TGCAGTGCTGGAGATCCGGAGACCCAGTACTTC CSAGDPETQYF
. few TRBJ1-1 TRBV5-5 TGTGCCAGCAGCTTGGAAACAGTACGCGCTTTCTTT CASSLETVRAFF
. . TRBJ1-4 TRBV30 TGTGCCTGGAGTGTGATGGGCACTAATGAAAAACTGTTTTTT CAWSVMGTNEKLFF
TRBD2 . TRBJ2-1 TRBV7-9 TGTGCCACCGGACTAGCGGGTATCAATGAGCAGTTCTTC CATGLAGINEQFF
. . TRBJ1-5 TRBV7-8 TGTGCCAGCAGCTCCCACAGGGTCCAGGGGCCCCAGCATTTT CASSSHRVQGPQHF
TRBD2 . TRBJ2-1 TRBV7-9 TGTGCCAGCAGCCGGACTAGCGGCTACAATGAGCAGTTCTTC CASSRTSGYNEQFF
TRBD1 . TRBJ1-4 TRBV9 TGTGCCAGCAGCCCAGGGGGGACAACTAATGAAAAACTGTTTTTT CASSPGGTTNEKLFF
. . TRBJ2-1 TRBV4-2 TGTGCCAGCAGCCAAGATAGGGGCCTTGAGCAGTTCTTC CASSQDRGLEQFF
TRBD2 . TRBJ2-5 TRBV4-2 TGTGCCTCAGCTCGTAGCGGGTACCAAGAGACCCAGTACTTC CASARSGYQETQYF
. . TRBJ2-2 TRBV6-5 TGTGCCAGCAGCCGGAGTTGGGAGACCGGGGAGCTGTTTTTT CASSRSWETGELFF
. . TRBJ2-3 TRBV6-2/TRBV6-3 TGTGCCAGCAGTTGGGTCCCGGGGTCCACACATTACACGCAGTATTTT CASSWVPGSTHYTQYF
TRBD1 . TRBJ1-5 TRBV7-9 TGTGCCAGCAGCTTACGGACAGGGGGAAGTGTTGATCAGCCCCAGCATTTT CASSLRTGGSVDQPQHF
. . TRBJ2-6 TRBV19 TGTGCCAGTAGACCCCCGTTTGGAGCGGGCTCTGGGGCCAACGTCCTGACTTTC CASRPPFGAGSGANVLTF
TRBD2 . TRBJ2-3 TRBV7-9 TGTGCCAGCAGCTCCGGTAGCGGGAGCTCCTTCACAGATACGCAGTATTTT CASSSGSGSSFTDTQYF
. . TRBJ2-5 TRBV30 TGTGCCTGGAGCCGGACAGAAGAGACCCAGTACTTC CAWSRTEETQYF
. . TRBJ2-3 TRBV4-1 TGCGCCAGCAGCCGCGACGGGGATACGCAGTATTTT CASSRDGDTQYF
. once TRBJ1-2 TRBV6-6 TGTGCCAGCAGTTACTCGACGGCACAGGCGGATGGCTACACCTTC CASSYSTAQADGYTF
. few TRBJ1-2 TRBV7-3 TGTGCCAGCAGCCTAGTCGGGGGGAACTATGGCTACACCTTC CASSLVGGNYGYTF
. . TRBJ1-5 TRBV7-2 TGTGCCAGCAGCACCTTTCGGAGCAATCAGCCCCAGCATTTT CASSTFRSNQPQHF
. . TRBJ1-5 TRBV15 TGTGCCACCAGCAGAGACAGGGGAAGCAATCAGCCCCAGCATTTT CATSRDRGSNQPQHF
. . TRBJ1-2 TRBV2 TGTGCCAGCAGCCAGGTGGGGGCGGAAGGCTACACCTTC CASSQVGAEGYTF
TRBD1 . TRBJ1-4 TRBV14 TGTGCCAGCAGCCAAGACGTGGGGACAGGGGGCTACGAAAAACTGTTTTTT CASSQDVGTGGYEKLFF
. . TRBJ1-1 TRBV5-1 TGCGCCAGCAGCCCCTCGCCCGGGGCTGAAGCTTTCTTT CASSPSPGAEAFF
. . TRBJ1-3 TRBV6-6 TGTGCCAGCAGTTTAACGGGACTTCTTGGAAACACCATATATTTT CASSLTGLLGNTIYF
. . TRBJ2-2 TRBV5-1 TGCGCCAGCAGCCCCCGGGGTTCCCTCACCGGGGAGCTGTTTTTT CASSPRGSLTGELFF
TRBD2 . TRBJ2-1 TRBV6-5 TGTGCCAGCACCGCTAGCGGGGGCAATGAGCAGTTCTTC CASTASGGNEQFF
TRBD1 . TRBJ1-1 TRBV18 TGTGCCAGCTCAGCCTGGACAGGGAGGACTGAAGCTTTCTTT CASSAWTGRTEAFF
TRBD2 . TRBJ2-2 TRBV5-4 TGTGCCAGCAGCTTAGGCGGGGGGGCCGCGAACACCGGGGAGCTGTTTTTT CASSLGGGAANTGELFF
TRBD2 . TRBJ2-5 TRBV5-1 TGCGCCAGCAGCCCGGGACTAGCGGGGGAAGAGACCCAGTACTTC CASSPGLAGEETQYF
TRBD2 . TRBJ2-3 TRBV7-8 TGTGCCAGCAGCTTACTGGCGGGAGGACCCGATACGCAGTATTTT CASSLLAGGPDTQYF
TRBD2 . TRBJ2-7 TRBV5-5 TGTGCCAGCAGCTTAAATGCGGGAGGCTACTCCACCTACGAGCAGTACTTC CASSLNAGGYSTYEQYF
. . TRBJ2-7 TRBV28 TGTGCCAGCAGACGCGCCGGGACACTCACTCCCGAGCAGTACTTC CASRRAGTLTPEQYF
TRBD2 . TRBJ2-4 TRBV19 TGTGCCAGTAGTACCCAAGGCTCTAGCGGGAGCTTGGGGTTGGGCAAAAACATTCAGTACTTC CASSTQGSSGSLGLGKNIQYF
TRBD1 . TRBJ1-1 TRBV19 TGTGCCAGTAGTTCTCAGGGGGACACTGAAGCTTTCTTT CASSSQGDTEAFF
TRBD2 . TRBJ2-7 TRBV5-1 TGCGCCAGCAGTCTTGGGACTAGCGGGGTTCCCTACGAGCAGTACTTC CASSLGTSGVPYEQYF
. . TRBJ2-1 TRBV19 TGTGCCAGTAGTATCAACAATGAGCAGTTCTTC CASSINNEQFF
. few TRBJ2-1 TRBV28 TGTGCCAGCAGTTTTTTCGATGAGCAGTTCTTC CASSFFDEQFF
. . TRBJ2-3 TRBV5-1 TGCGCCAGCAGCTTGGGGTCGTCCTCGGGGGATACGCAGTATTTT CASSLGSSSGDTQYF
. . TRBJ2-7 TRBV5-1 TGCGCCAGCAGCAGTGACAGATACCTCTACGAGCAGTACTTC CASSSDRYLYEQYF
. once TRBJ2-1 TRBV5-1 TGCGCCAGCAGCTCCGTAGCTGGTTCCTACAATGAGCAGTTCTTC CASSSVAGSYNEQFF
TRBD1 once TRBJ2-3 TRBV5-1 TGCGCCAGCAGCCGCTCCGGACAGGAGACAGATACGCAGTATTTT CASSRSGQETDTQYF
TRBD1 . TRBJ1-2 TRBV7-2 TGTGCCAGCAGATCCCCGTACAGGGGATCGGACTATGGCTACACCTTC CASRSPYRGSDYGYTF